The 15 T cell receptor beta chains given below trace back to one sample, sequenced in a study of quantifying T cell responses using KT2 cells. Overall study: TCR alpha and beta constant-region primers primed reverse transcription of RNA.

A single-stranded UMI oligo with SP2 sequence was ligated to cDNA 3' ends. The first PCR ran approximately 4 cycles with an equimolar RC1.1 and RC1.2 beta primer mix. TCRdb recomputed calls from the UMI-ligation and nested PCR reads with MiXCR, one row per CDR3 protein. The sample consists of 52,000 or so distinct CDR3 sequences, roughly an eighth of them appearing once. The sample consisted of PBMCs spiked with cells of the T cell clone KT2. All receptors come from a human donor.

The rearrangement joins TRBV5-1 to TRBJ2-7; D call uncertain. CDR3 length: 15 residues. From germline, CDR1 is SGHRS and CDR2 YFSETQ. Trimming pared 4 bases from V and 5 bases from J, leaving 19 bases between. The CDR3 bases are TGCGCCAGCAGCCCCAGTGGGTCCCCCATCCACGAGCAGTACTTC. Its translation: CASSPSGSPIHEQYF.

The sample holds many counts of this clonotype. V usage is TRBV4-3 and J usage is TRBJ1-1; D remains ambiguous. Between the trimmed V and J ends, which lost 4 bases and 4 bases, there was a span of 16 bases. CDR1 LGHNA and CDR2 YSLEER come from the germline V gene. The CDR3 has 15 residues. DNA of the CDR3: TGCGCCAGCAGCCCCTTTCTATGGATGAGCACTGAAGCTTTCTTT. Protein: CASSPFLWMSTEAFF.

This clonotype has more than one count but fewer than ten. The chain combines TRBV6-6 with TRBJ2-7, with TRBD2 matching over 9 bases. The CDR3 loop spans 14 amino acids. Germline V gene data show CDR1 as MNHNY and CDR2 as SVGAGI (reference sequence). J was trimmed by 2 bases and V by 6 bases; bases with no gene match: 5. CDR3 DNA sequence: TGTGCCAGCAGCCACGCGGGGGGGGCCTACGAGCAGTACTTC. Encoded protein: CASSHAGGAYEQYF.

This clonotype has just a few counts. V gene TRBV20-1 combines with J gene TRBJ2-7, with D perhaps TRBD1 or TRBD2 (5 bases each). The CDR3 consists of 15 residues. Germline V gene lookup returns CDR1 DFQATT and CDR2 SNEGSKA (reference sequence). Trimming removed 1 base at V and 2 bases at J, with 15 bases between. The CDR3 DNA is TGCAGTGCTAGAGGGGCCCCAGGGACCACCTACGAGCAGTACTTC. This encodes CSARGAPGTTYEQYF.

CDR3 coding DNA: TGCAGCGTTTCAGGACAGGGACAAGAGACCCAGTACTTC. Amino acid sequence: CSVSGQGQETQYF. The chain recombines TRBV29-1 with TRBJ2-5, with 8 positions matching TRBD1. Trimming took 5 bases from V and 2 from J; bases not matched to a gene: 4. The germline CDR1 and CDR2 sequences are SQVTM and ANQGSEA. The CDR3 sequence is 13 residues long.

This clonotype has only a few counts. As DNA, the CDR3 is TGCGCCAGCAGCTACTCTCCCCAGGGGGTAGGCAATCAGCCCCAGCATTTT. Protein product: CASSYSPQGVGNQPQHF. The V gene is TRBV5-1, the J gene TRBJ1-5, with 7 positions matching TRBD1. CDR1 is SGHRS, CDR2 YFSETQ, per germline. CDR3 length equals 17 residues. Losses at the gene ends were 3 bases for V and 2 bases for J; bases not matched to a gene: 11.

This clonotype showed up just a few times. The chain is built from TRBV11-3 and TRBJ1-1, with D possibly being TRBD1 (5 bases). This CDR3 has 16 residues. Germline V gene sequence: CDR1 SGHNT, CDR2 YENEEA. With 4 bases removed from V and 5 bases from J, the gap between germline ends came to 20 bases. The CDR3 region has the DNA TGTGCCAGCAGCTCCGGCCGTGCAGGGATAAGTACTGAAGCTTTCTTT. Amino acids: CASSSGRAGISTEAFF.

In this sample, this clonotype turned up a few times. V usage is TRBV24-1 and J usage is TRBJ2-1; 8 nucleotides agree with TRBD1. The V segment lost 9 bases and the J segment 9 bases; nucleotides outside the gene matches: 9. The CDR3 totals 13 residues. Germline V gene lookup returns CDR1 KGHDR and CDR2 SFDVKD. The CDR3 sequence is CATSRQGTGEQFF. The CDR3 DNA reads TGTGCCACCTCCCGACAGGGGACCGGTGAGCAGTTCTTC.

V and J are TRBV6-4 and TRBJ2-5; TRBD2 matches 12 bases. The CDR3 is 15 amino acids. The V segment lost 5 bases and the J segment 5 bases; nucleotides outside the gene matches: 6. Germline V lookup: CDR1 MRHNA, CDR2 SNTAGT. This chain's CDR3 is CASSRLAGAAETQYF. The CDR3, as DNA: TGTGCCAGCAGTCGACTAGCGGGGGCTGCGGAGACCCAGTACTTC.

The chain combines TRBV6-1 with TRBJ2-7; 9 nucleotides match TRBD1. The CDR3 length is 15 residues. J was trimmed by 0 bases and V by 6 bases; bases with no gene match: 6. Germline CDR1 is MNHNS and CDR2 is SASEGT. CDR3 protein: CASREGTGSSYEQYF. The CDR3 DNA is TGTGCCAGCAGGGAGGGGACAGGGAGCTCCTACGAGCAGTACTTC.

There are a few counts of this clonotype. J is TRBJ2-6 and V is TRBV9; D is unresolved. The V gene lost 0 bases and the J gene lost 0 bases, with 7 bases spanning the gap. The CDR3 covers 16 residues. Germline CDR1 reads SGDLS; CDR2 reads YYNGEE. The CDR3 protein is CASSVGPPSGANVLTF. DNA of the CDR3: TGTGCCAGCAGCGTAGGTCCGCCCTCTGGGGCCAACGTCCTGACTTTC.

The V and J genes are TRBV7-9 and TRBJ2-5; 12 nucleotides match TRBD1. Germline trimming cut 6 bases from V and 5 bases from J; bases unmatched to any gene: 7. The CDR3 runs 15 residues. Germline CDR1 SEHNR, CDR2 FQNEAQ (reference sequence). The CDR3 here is CASSYRDRGPETQYF. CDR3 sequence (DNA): TGTGCCAGCAGTTACCGGGACAGGGGGCCTGAGACCCAGTACTTC. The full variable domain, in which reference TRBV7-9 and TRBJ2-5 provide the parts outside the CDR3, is DTGVSQNPRHKITKRGQNVTFRCDPISEHNRLYWYRQTLGQGPEFLTYFQNEAQLEKSRLLSDRFSAERPKGSFSTLEIQRTEQGDSAMYLCASSYRDRGPETQYFGPGTRLLVL.

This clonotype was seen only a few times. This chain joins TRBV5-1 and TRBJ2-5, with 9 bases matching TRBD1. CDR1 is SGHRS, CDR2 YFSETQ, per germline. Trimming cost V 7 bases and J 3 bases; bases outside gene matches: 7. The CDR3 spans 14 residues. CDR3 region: CASSLTGGEETQYF. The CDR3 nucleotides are TGCGCCAGCTCCTTGACAGGGGGAGAAGAGACCCAGTACTTC.

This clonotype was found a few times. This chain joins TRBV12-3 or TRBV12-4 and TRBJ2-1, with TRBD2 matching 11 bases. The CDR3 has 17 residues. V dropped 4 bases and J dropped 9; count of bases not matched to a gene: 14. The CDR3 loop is CASSSIYGLAGWSEQFF. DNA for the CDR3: TGTGCCAGCAGTTCTATTTACGGACTAGCGGGTTGGAGTGAGCAGTTCTTC.

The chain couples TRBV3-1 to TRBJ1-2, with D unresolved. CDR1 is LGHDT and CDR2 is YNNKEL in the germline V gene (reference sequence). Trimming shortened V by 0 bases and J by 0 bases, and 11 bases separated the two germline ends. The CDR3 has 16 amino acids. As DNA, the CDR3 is TGTGCCAGCAGCCAAGATAGGACCCATTCTAACTATGGCTACACCTTC. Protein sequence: CASSQDRTHSNYGYTF.